This T cell receptor (beta chain) was identified during a study of T cell clusters in autoimmune cytopenias. One tube held mixed TRB-A and TRB-B primer pools for touch-down PCR. Using the multiplex PCR reads, TCRdb records one entry per CDR3 protein without DNA. The table for this sample gives under 8,500 distinct CDR3 sequences. The length of the CDR3 is 14 residues. Germline CDR1 is KGHSH and CDR2 is LQKENI. According to its frequency, this clonotype is medium-sized. Some 38,000 genome equivalents of blood DNA were amplified for TRB. The specimen was peripheral blood. The V gene is TRBV18, the J gene TRBJ1-2. This sequence originates from a human donor with an autoimmune cytopenia or autoimmune hepatitis (not recorded which). The CDR3 loop reads CASSPTPTNYGYTF.